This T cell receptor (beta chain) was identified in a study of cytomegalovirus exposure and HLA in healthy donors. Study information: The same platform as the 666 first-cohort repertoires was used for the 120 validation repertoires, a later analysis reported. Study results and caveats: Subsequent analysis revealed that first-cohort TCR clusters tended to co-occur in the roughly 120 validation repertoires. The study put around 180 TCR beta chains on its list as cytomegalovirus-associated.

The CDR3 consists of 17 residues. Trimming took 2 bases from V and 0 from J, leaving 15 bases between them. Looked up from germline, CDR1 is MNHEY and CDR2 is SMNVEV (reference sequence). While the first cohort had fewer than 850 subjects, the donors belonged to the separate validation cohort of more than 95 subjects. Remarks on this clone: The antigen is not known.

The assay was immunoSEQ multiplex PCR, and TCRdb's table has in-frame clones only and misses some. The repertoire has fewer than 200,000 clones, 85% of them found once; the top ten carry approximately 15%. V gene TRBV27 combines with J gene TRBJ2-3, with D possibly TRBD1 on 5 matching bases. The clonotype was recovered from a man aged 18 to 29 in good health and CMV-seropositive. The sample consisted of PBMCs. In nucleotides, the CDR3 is TGTGCCAGCAGTTTACTCGACAGAAACCCTAGCACAGATACGCAGTATTTT. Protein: CASSLLDRNPSTDTQYF.